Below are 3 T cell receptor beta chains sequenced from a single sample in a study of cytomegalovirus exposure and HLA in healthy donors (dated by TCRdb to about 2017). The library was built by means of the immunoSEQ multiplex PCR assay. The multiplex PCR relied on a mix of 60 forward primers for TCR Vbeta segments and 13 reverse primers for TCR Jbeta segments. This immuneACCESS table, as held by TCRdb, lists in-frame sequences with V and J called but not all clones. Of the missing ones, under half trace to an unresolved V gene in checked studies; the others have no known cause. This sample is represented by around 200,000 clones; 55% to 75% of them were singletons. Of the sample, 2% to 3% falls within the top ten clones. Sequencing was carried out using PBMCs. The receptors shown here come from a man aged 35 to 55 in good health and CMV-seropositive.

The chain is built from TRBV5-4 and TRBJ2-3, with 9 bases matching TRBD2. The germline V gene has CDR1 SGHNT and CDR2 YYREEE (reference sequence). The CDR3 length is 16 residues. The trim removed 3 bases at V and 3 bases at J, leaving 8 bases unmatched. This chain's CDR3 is CASSYRRGGNTDTQYF. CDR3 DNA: TGTGCCAGCAGCTACCGGCGGGGGGGCAATACAGATACGCAGTATTTT.

The CDR3 DNA is TGTGCCAGCAGCTTCGCGGGGGTGGAGACCCAGTACTTC. Its protein is CASSFAGVETQYF. The V and J genes are TRBV28 and TRBJ2-5; 7 nucleotides line up with TRBD2. Germline CDR1 MDHEN, CDR2 SYDVKM. This CDR3 is built from 13 residues. J gave up 5 bases and V 6 bases, and 6 bases lay outside the gene matches.

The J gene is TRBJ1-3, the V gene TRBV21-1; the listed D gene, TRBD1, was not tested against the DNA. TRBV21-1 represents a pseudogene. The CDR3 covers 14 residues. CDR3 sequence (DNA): TGTGCCAGCAGCAGGGGCAGGGGAGGAAACACCATATATTTT. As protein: CASSRGRGGNTIYF.